These T cell receptor beta chains were read from a single sample in a study of blood T cell repertoires in COVID-19. Using immunoSEQ multiplex PCR, the repertoire was profiled, and TCRdb retains in-frame clones only, with some absent. This table has 250,000 to 350,000 clones, 87% appearing once. The sequencing sample was made of peripheral blood. The receptors were gathered from a man younger than 30 with active or convalescent COVID-19. CDR3s include the opening cysteine and the closing phenylalanine or tryptophan. D genes are given only for firm matches. A clone size is listed for some rows: how often the clone was seen (once, few, many), or a class if it is expanded.

D gene	V gene	J gene	clone size	CDR3 protein	CDR3 DNA
-	TRBV5-4	TRBJ1-1	-	CASSPDGQAREAFF	TGTGCCAGCAGCCCGGACGGACAAGCTAGGGAAGCTTTCTTT
TRBD1	TRBV12-5	TRBJ2-5	-	CASGQGQGEFQETQYF	TGTGCTAGTGGTCAAGGACAGGGAGAATTCCAAGAGACCCAGTACTTC
-	TRBV15	TRBJ2-3	-	CATSRSPKTDTQYF	TGTGCCACCAGCAGATCCCCCAAAACAGATACGCAGTATTTT
-	TRBV27	TRBJ1-6	-	CASSDHPGRGVDSPLHF	TGTGCCAGCAGCGACCACCCCGGGAGGGGGGTTGATTCACCCCTCCACTTT
TRBD2	TRBV11-2	TRBJ2-7	-	CASSPGTSGVSYEQYF	TGTGCCAGCAGCCCCGGGACTAGCGGGGTCTCCTACGAGCAGTACTTC
TRBD1	TRBV5-6	TRBJ1-2	-	CASSLWYQGARGYTF	TGTGCCAGCAGCTTGTGGTACCAGGGGGCGCGGGGCTACACCTTC
-	TRBV5-1	TRBJ1-1	-	CASSLDPQDMNTEAFF	TGCGCCAGCAGCTTGGACCCCCAGGACATGAACACTGAAGCTTTCTTT
-	TRBV4-2	TRBJ2-7	-	CASSQDREEQYF	TGTGCCAGCAGCCAAGATCGAGAAGAGCAGTACTTC
-	TRBV4-3	TRBJ1-1	-	CASSQEVTFDTEAFF	TGCGCCAGCAGCCAAGAAGTAACATTCGACACTGAAGCTTTCTTT
TRBD1	TRBV7-9	TRBJ1-2	-	CASSASGTEHGYTF	TGTGCCAGCAGCGCATCCGGGACAGAGCATGGCTACACCTTC
TRBD2	TRBV3-1/TRBV3-2	TRBJ2-1	few	CASSQAGGRDEQFF	TGTGCCAGCAGCCAAGCGGGAGGGCGCGATGAGCAGTTCTTC
TRBD2	TRBV4-1	TRBJ2-3	once	CASSQGLAITDTQYF	TGCGCCAGCAGCCAAGGACTAGCGATAACAGATACGCAGTATTTT
-	TRBV28	TRBJ1-1	-	CASSSPPRGTEAFF	TGTGCCAGCAGTTCCCCCCCCCGAGGCACTGAAGCTTTCTTT
TRBD1	TRBV5-1	TRBJ1-2	-	CASSLGDRDENYGYTF	TGCGCCAGCAGCTTGGGGGACAGGGACGAGAACTATGGCTACACCTTC
-	TRBV19	TRBJ1-5	-	CASRGQGKQPQHF	TGTGCCAGTAGAGGCCAGGGTAAACAGCCCCAGCATTTT